This T cell receptor (beta chain) is from a study of cytomegalovirus exposure and HLA in healthy donors. General study points: In a later analysis, TCR beta V- and J-gene trimming showed a link to a missense DCLRE1C variant. HLA alleles were associated with 15,000 to 20,000 TCR beta sequences in a later analysis at 0.05 false discovery rate. Reports described diagnosis of cytomegalovirus status by the classifier as highly specific and sensitive. Common viral pathogens were later found to be apparently linked to several of the most significant clusters.

Use of 60 Vbeta and 13 Jbeta primers characterized the PCR. Clones were sequenced by immunoSEQ multiplex PCR, and TCRdb holds only the in-frame ones, with some missing. The sample lists 200,000 or so clones, approximately 82% occurring once. A word on this clone: Its target is not known.

The sequenced material came from PBMCs. This TCR was recovered from a man aged 18 to 29 in good health and CMV-seronegative.

The DNA for the CDR3 is TGTGCCAGCATTTCTTGGGCGAACACAGATACGCAGTATTTT. Translation: CASISWANTDTQYF. The V call is TRBV28, the J call TRBJ2-3; D uncertain. Germline loops: CDR1 MDHEN, CDR2 SYDVKM. The length of the CDR3 is 14 residues. Trimming stripped 7 bases from V and 2 bases from J, with 13 bases between.